The 16 T cell receptor beta chains listed next were all sequenced from one sample in a study of shared clonotypes between healthy human individuals. Using immunoSEQ multiplex PCR, the repertoire was profiled, and TCRdb retains in-frame clones only, with some absent. The sample records 600,000 to 700,000 clones, 73% being singletons. The sample taken for sequencing was memory CD4+ T cells sorted from blood. This sample's subset: CD45RA-negative fraction. The receptors were sampled from a woman aged 25 to 39 in good health.

This clone turned up a few times. The V gene is TRBV4-1, the J gene TRBJ1-4; 8 bases agree with TRBD1. V lost 2 bases and J lost 6; bases outside the gene matches: 14. CDR1 MGHRA and CDR2 YSYEKL come from the germline V gene. This CDR3 has 18 amino acids. CDR3 loop: CASSQPKLQGARDEKLFF. The DNA of the CDR3 is TGCGCCAGCAGCCAACCTAAACTTCAGGGGGCGAGGGATGAAAAACTGTTTTTT.

This chain connects TRBV11-2 to TRBJ1-3; TRBD1 matches 7 bases. Germline CDR1 reads SGHAT; CDR2 reads FQNNGV. The CDR3 covers 15 residues. V shed 4 bases and J 4 bases; nucleotides not matched to a gene: 7. The CDR3 DNA follows: TGTGCCAGCAGCTCACCGGGACAGCTCGGAAACACCATATATTTT. Translation gives CASSSPGQLGNTIYF.

J is TRBJ2-7 and V is TRBV7-2; the match to TRBD1 covers 8 bases. The CDR3 has 15 amino acids. The germline gives CDR1 SGHTA, CDR2 FQGNSA. Trimming took 2 bases from V and 5 from J; bases not matched to a gene: 8. The CDR3 loop reads CASSLRGTGGNEQYF. The CDR3 nucleotides read TGTGCCAGCAGCTTAAGGGGGACAGGAGGAAACGAGCAGTACTTC.

J is TRBJ2-7 and V is TRBV7-9, with no clear D. The germline V gene encodes CDR1 SEHNR and CDR2 FQNEAQ (reference sequence). The CDR3 has 12 amino acids. The germline V and J ends were trimmed by 5 bases and 4 bases, with 9 bases remaining between them. The chain's CDR3 is CASSISPYEQYF. The CDR3 DNA reads TGTGCCAGCAGCATCTCGCCGTACGAGCAGTACTTC.

The chain joins TRBV30 to TRBJ2-1; no clear D. V lost 0 bases, J lost 9 bases, and 6 bases lay in between. Germline lookup yields CDR1 GTSNPN and CDR2 SVGIG (reference sequence). CDR3 size: 11 residues. CDR3 coding DNA: TGTGCCTGGAGTGTACGAGGTGAGCAGTTCTTC. This gives the protein CAWSVRGEQFF.

V usage is TRBV19 and J usage is TRBJ2-3, with 11 bases identical to TRBD2. Germline V lookup: CDR1 LNHDA, CDR2 SQIVND (reference sequence). Trimming cost V 7 bases and J 5 bases; bases outside gene matches: 8. CDR3 length: 15 residues. CDR3 DNA: TGTGCCAGTAAGGGTAGCGGGAGGGCGGAAGATACGCAGTATTTT. Translating it yields CASKGSGRAEDTQYF.

In its sample, this clone was seen many times. V and J are TRBV7-8 and TRBJ2-1, with D perhaps matching TRBD2 (5 bases). This CDR3 is 17 amino acids long. V lost 1 base and J lost 8, with 21 bases in between. Per the germline V gene, CDR1 is SGHVS and CDR2 is FQNEAQ. The CDR3 here is CASSLGSRRQRVDEQFF. DNA for the CDR3: TGTGCCAGCAGCTTAGGGTCGCGGCGTCAGAGGGTGGATGAGCAGTTCTTC.

V gene TRBV18 combines with J gene TRBJ2-4; TRBD2 aligns across 11 bases. Germline loops: CDR1 KGHSH, CDR2 LQKENI. V dropped 1 base and J dropped 6; count of bases not matched to a gene: 11. The CDR3 loop spans 18 amino acids. The CDR3 sequence: CASSPRVAGGPSINIQYF. The CDR3 coding sequence is TGTGCCAGCTCACCACGAGTAGCGGGAGGGCCGAGTATAAACATTCAGTACTTC.

This clone was picked up one time. V and J are TRBV21-1 and TRBJ1-2. TRBV21-1 is reported as a pseudogene. This CDR3 has 15 residues. The CDR3 sequence is CASSKRRGGSYGYTF. CDR3 coding DNA: TGTGCCAGCAGCAAACGACGGGGGGGATCCTATGGCTACACCTTC.

The chain links TRBV19 to TRBJ2-7; TRBD2 matches at 7 bases. Trimming removed 3 bases from V and 5 bases from J; junction bases left unmatched: 7. Germline values: CDR1 LNHDA, CDR2 SQIVND (reference sequence). The CDR3 contains 14 residues. DNA for the CDR3: TGTGCCAGTAGTATCCGCGGGAGTACCGACGAGCAGTACTTC. Its translation is CASSIRGSTDEQYF. The complete variable domain, with remaining parts taken from reference TRBV19 and TRBJ2-7, reads DGGITQSPKYLFRKEGQNVTLSCEQNLNHDAMYWYRQDPGQGLRLIYYSQIVNDFQKGDIAEGYSVSREKKESFPLTVTSAQKNPTAFYLCASSIRGSTDEQYFGPGTRLTVT.

The chain links TRBV28 to TRBJ2-7; perhaps TRBD2 as D (7 bases). CDR1 is MDHEN, CDR2 SYDVKM, per germline. Trimming stripped 5 bases from V and 1 base from J, with 15 bases between. The CDR3 is 15 amino acids. This CDR3 is CASSGAGAYSYEQYF. Written as DNA, the CDR3 is TGTGCCAGCAGTGGGGCGGGGGCGTATTCCTACGAGCAGTACTTC.

A remark on this clone: Other nucleotide sequences from this sample produce the same CDR3. The chain couples TRBV4-2 to TRBJ1-5; no definite D call. The CDR3 consists of 16 residues. Germline values: CDR1 LGHNA, CDR2 YNFKEQ. V shed 1 base and J shed 0 bases, with 10 bases lying between them. CDR3 in DNA: TGTGCCAGCAGCCAAGTCCGGGATTATAGCAATCAGCCCCAGCATTTT. Translated: CASSQVRDYSNQPQHF.

V gene TRBV5-8 combines with J gene TRBJ2-2; D is unresolved. CDR3 length equals 12 residues. The V end was cut by 6 bases, the J end by 10 bases, with 13 bases between. Germline CDR1 SGHTS, CDR2 YDEGEE. DNA of the CDR3: TGTGCCAGCAAGGCAGGACCTGAGGAGCTGTTTTTT. This sequence encodes CASKAGPEELFF.

The chain recombines TRBV10-2 with TRBJ1-1, with 7 bases fitting TRBD1. J lost 6 bases, V lost 4 bases, and 11 bases had no gene match. The CDR3 loop spans 15 amino acids. Looked up from germline, CDR1 is WSHSY and CDR2 is SAAADI. The CDR3 DNA follows: TGCGCCAGCAGTGTATTTATCAGGGGGGAAGCTGAAGCTTTCTTT. It translates to CASSVFIRGEAEAFF.

The chain uses TRBV7-8 and TRBJ1-5; 8 nucleotides agree with TRBD1. V was pared by 4 bases and J by 3 bases, with 5 bases of the junction left unmatched. CDR1 is SGHVS, CDR2 FQNEAQ, per germline. The CDR3 extends over 15 amino acids. The CDR3 DNA reads TGTGCCAGCAGCTCCAGGGGGCCCTACAATCAGCCCCAGCATTTT. This gives the protein CASSSRGPYNQPQHF.

The chain carries TRBV27 and TRBJ2-1; D is possibly TRBD1 (6 bases). V was trimmed by 5 bases and J by 1 base, leaving 9 bases between them. Looked up from germline, CDR1 is MNHEY and CDR2 is SMNVEV (reference sequence). This CDR3 contains 14 residues. The CDR3 protein is CASSPRGSYNEQFF. DNA of the CDR3: TGTGCCAGCAGTCCCAGGGGATCCTACAATGAGCAGTTCTTC.